The text below deals with one T cell receptor (beta chain). In the original processing: Amplification with reference gene primers provided the estimates of nucleated cell counts. Measured with immunoSEQ multiplex PCR; TCRdb has only the in-frame clones, and not every one. The V and J calls and the clone size are those of that table, but D and trimming were determined from the DNA. The sample has roughly 300,000 clones; around 85% are singletons. These data come from a study of blood T cell repertoires in COVID-19. Whole-study context: In each case, the material was cDNA or gDNA derived from T cells, B-cell-depleted T cells, or PBMCs.

The CDR3 totals 20 residues. Trimming cost V 1 base and J 13 bases, with 32 bases left between them. The germline V gene encodes CDR1 SGHVS and CDR2 FQNEAQ. The sequence came from a woman aged 40 to 49 with acute COVID-19. The chain uses TRBV7-8 and TRBJ1-6; weak D call: TRBD1 (5 bases). Sequencing input: PBMCs or T cells enriched from blood (not recorded which). The DNA for the CDR3 is TGTGCCAGCAGCTTAGAGCTCCTAACCCCCGCCGCCAACCTCGGGGGTCCCCTCCACTTT. Protein sequence: CASSLELLTPAANLGGPLHF.